The 13 T cell receptor beta chains listed next were all sequenced from one sample in a study of shared clonotypes between healthy human individuals. Assay used: immunoSEQ multiplex PCR; TCRdb lists only in-frame clones, some missing. The sample holds about 1.4 million clones; approximately 97% are singletons and the top ten take roughly 1.2%. Sequencing was done on a sample of naive CD4+ T cells sorted from blood. As to subset: CD45RA+ positively selected. The receptor set was obtained from a man aged 30-40 years in good health.

The genes are TRBV5-1 and TRBJ2-5; no reliable D call. The germline V gene has CDR1 SGHRS and CDR2 YFSETQ. CDR3 length equals 14 residues. V was clipped by 1 base and J by 5 bases, with 12 bases between them. The CDR3 loop is CASSLTPSVETQYF. CDR3 coding DNA: TGCGCCAGCAGCTTGACCCCTTCGGTGGAGACCCAGTACTTC.

This clone was picked up one time. This chain links TRBV7-2 with TRBJ2-5; perhaps TRBD2 as D (6 bases). V gave up 5 bases and J gave up 5 bases, with 18 bases separating them. The CDR3 has 15 residues. Per germline, CDR1 SGHTA and CDR2 FQGNSA. The CDR3 spells CASSGPGLHVETQYF. The CDR3 DNA is TGTGCCAGCAGCGGACCGGGACTCCACGTCGAGACCCAGTACTTC.

This chain uses TRBV20-1 with TRBJ2-5; perhaps TRBD1 as D (5 bases). V lost 6 bases to trimming and J lost 3 bases, with 8 bases between them. The CDR3 sequence is 11 residues long. Germline CDR1 reads DFQATT; CDR2 reads SNEGSKA (reference sequence). In DNA form, the CDR3 reads TGCAGTGCGGCGGACAAAGAGACCCAGTACTTC. Amino acids: CSAADKETQYF.

The gene calls are TRBV18 and TRBJ2-1, with D perhaps TRBD2 (5 bases). This CDR3 contains 14 residues. The V end was cut by 3 bases, the J end by 10 bases, with 16 bases between. CDR1 is KGHSH and CDR2 is LQKENI in the germline V gene. In DNA, the CDR3 is TGTGCCAGCTCACCCGAATACGTAGGGAGAGAGCAGTTCTTC. Its translation is CASSPEYVGREQFF.

The rearrangement uses TRBV29-1 and TRBJ2-1; possibly TRBD2 for D (5 bases). CDR1 and CDR2 from the germline V gene are SQVTM and ANQGSEA. The V end lost 2 bases, the J end lost 6 bases, and 11 bases lay between the germline ends. The CDR3 loop spans 13 amino acids. In DNA, the CDR3 is TGCAGCGTTGAAAGGAGGCTAGGCAATGAGCAGTTCTTC. Translated: CSVERRLGNEQFF.

This chain joins TRBV18 and TRBJ2-1, with TRBD2 as a possible D gene (5 bases). The CDR3 is 15 residues long. The germline V gene encodes CDR1 KGHSH and CDR2 LQKENI. The V gene lost 2 bases and the J gene lost 6 bases, with 14 bases spanning the gap. This chain's CDR3 is CASSPVASQFNEQFF. The CDR3 DNA follows: TGTGCCAGCTCACCAGTGGCTAGCCAATTCAATGAGCAGTTCTTC. Full variable domain (remainder filled in from reference TRBV18 and TRBJ2-1): NAGVMQNPRHLVRRRGQEARLRCSPMKGHSHVYWYRQLPEEGLKFMVYLQKENIIDESGMPKERFSAEFPKEGPSILRIQQVVRGDSAAYFCASSPVASQFNEQFFGPGTRLTVL.

The chain recombines TRBV6-6 with TRBJ2-3; the match to TRBD2 covers 11 bases. The CDR3 is 16 residues long. With V trimmed by 5 bases and J by 3 bases, 7 bases remained unmatched. CDR1 and CDR2 (germline): MNHNY, SVGAGI (reference sequence). The CDR3 DNA sequence: TGTGCCAGCAGTAACTTACTAGCGGGGGAAACAGATACGCAGTATTTT. Translated, it gives CASSNLLAGETDTQYF.

The rearrangement joins TRBV5-1 to TRBJ1-1; D may be TRBD1 (6 bases). This CDR3 has 13 residues. Germline-derived CDR1 and CDR2 are SGHRS and YFSETQ. With 4 bases removed from V and 3 bases from J, the gap between germline ends came to 10 bases. This CDR3 is CASSPDRHTEAFF. The DNA for the CDR3 is TGCGCCAGCAGCCCCGACAGGCACACTGAAGCTTTCTTT.

V gene TRBV14 combines with J gene TRBJ2-3; the match to TRBD2 covers 15 bases. This CDR3 comprises 18 residues. Per germline, CDR1 SGHDN and CDR2 FVKESK. The V and J ends lost 4 bases and 2 bases, in that order; junction bases with no gene match: 7. This chain's CDR3 is CASSPGTSGRLPTDTQYF. DNA of the CDR3: TGTGCCAGCAGCCCGGGGACTAGCGGGAGGCTACCCACAGATACGCAGTATTTT.

This chain links TRBV19 with TRBJ2-3; D might be TRBD1 (5 bases). Per the germline V gene, CDR1 is LNHDA and CDR2 is SQIVND (reference sequence). The CDR3 is made up of 14 amino acids. The ends were cut back, 7 bases at V and 4 bases at J, with 15 bases in the middle. The CDR3 spells CASTVQGSPDTQYF. The CDR3 nucleotides read TGTGCCAGTACGGTTCAGGGATCCCCAGATACGCAGTATTTT.

With respect to this clone: Other DNA sequences in this sample translate to the same CDR3. V usage is TRBV5-4 and J usage is TRBJ1-2; no firm D call. Between the trimmed V and J ends, which lost 7 bases and 2 bases, there was a span of 15 bases. Looked up from germline, CDR1 is SGHNT and CDR2 is YYREEE (reference sequence). CDR3 length: 14 residues. DNA for the CDR3: TGTGCCAGCTCCCCCCGGAGGGAGAACTATGGCTACACCTTC. Amino acid sequence: CASSPRRENYGYTF.

V usage is TRBV5-4 and J usage is TRBJ2-3; maybe TRBD1 (5 bases). This CDR3 spans 16 amino acids. Deletions cut 2 bases from V and 2 bases from J, with 15 bases between. Germline CDR1 is SGHNT and CDR2 is YYREEE (reference sequence). The DNA for the CDR3 is TGTGCCAGCAGCTTTAGGGCCTCGACAGACACAGATACGCAGTATTTT. This codes for CASSFRASTDTDTQYF.

The rearrangement uses TRBV9 and TRBJ1-2; D is unclear. Germline V gene sequence: CDR1 SGDLS, CDR2 YYNGEE. V gave up 0 bases and J gave up 4 bases, with 10 bases separating them. This CDR3 region has 14 residues. CDR3 DNA sequence: TGTGCCAGCAGCGTAGAACCGGAGGCCTATGGCTACACCTTC. This sequence encodes CASSVEPEAYGYTF.